This entry is about one T cell receptor beta chain. The V end lost 3 bases, the J end lost 4 bases, and 14 bases lay between the germline ends. Germline CDR1 reads KGHSH; CDR2 reads LQKENI. The CDR3 sequence is 15 residues long. The data originate from a study of blood T cell repertoires in COVID-19. Libraries were prepared by immunoSEQ multiplex PCR; TCRdb keeps only in-frame clonotypes and omits some of them. This table has about 270,000 clones, around 86% appearing once. The chain has TRBV18 and TRBJ2-3; D not resolved. The sequence came from a woman aged 80 or over with COVID-19, enrolled during active disease. The specimen sequenced was peripheral blood. The CDR3 DNA sequence: TGTGCCAGCTCACCCCCGAGCCCCGCGGCAGATACGCAGTATTTT. This translates into CASSPPSPAADTQYF.